This T cell receptor beta chain is drawn from a study of shared clonotypes between healthy human individuals. In the study overall: Researchers assigned three CD4 naive, three CD4 memory, two CD8 naive and one CD8 memory plate to each donor. Overall study results and limits: Clonotype sharing across four donors was observed for around 4.5% of naive CD4 clonotypes. Tissues were not sampled, only blood, and their repertoires likely differ.

Selected positively for CCR7 and CD45RO-negative, naive CD8 cells excluded terminally differentiated effector memory CD45RA+ cells. For this clone: The antigen is undetermined.

Germline loops: CDR1 SSHAT, CDR2 FNYEAQ (reference sequence). CDR3 length equals 13 residues. The V gene end was trimmed by 3 bases and the J gene end by 3 bases; junction bases not matched to a gene: 1. At a deep level, the assay was run. The method was immunoSEQ multiplex PCR; TCRdb's version includes in-frame clones alone and lacks a portion of them. The sample gives about 550,000 clones, 95% to 96% of which show up once; about 0.11% is in the top ten. The sample consisted of naive CD8+ T cells sorted from blood. The sequence derives from a woman in her 30s in good health. The chain uses TRBV7-7 and TRBJ2-7, with TRBD2 identical over 8 bases. CDR3 sequence reads: CASSFTSGYEQYF. CDR3 sequence (DNA): TGTGCCAGCAGCTTCACTAGCGGCTACGAGCAGTACTTC.